The 25 T cell receptor beta chains given below trace back to one sample, sequenced in a study of PD-1 blockade in classical Hodgkin lymphoma. Time point: newly diagnosed, previously untreated cHL patient sample. Thawed PBMCs underwent magnetic negative selection to yield purified CD4+ T cells. Sequenced by immunoSEQ multiplex PCR; TCRdb stores in-frame clones only, minus some. The sample lists fewer than 35,000 clones; around 90% were seen once. The sample consisted of CD4+ T cells from blood. These TCRs come from a human donor with classical Hodgkin lymphoma.

The V gene is TRBV4-1, the J gene TRBJ2-3; D is ambiguous. V was trimmed by 3 bases and J by 3 bases, leaving 7 bases between them. This CDR3 has 13 residues. Per germline, CDR1 MGHRA and CDR2 YSYEKL. The CDR3 coding sequence is TGCGCCAGCAGCCAGGCTTTAACAGATACGCAGTATTTT. Its protein product is CASSQALTDTQYF.

The chain links TRBV6-1 to TRBJ1-2; TRBD1 is a possible D gene (5 bases). V was cut by 2 bases and J by 3 bases, with 10 bases left in between. Germline loops: CDR1 MNHNS, CDR2 SASEGT. CDR3 length: 14 amino acids. Written as DNA, the CDR3 is TGTGCCAGCAGTGAATTTGGGGGTTACTATGGCTACACCTTC. Protein product: CASSEFGGYYGYTF.

The V gene is TRBV5-1, the J gene TRBJ2-1, with 8 bases aligning to TRBD2. Germline CDR1 is SGHRS and CDR2 is YFSETQ. The CDR3 is 18 amino acids. With 0 bases clipped from V and 1 base from J, the junction kept 9 bases outside the gene matches. CDR3 bases: TGCGCCAGCAGCTTGGAGGGTAGCGGGATGGGGTCCTACAATGAGCAGTTCTTC. Translation gives CASSLEGSGMGSYNEQFF.

This clone was detected only once. The rearrangement uses TRBV10-2 and TRBJ2-3, with 9 bases that match TRBD2. The ends lost 5 bases at V and 5 bases at J; junction bases unmatched: 8. The CDR3 loop spans 15 amino acids. The germline V gene has CDR1 WSHSY and CDR2 SAAADI. For the CDR3, the DNA is TGCGCCAGCAGTAGCGGGAGGATCATGGGAGATACGCAGTATTTT. Translated, it gives CASSSGRIMGDTQYF.

The chain employs TRBV18 and TRBJ1-3, with unresolved D. This CDR3 comprises 13 residues. Germline CDR1 is KGHSH and CDR2 is LQKENI. Trimming cost V 2 bases and J 4 bases, with 6 bases left between them. The CDR3 DNA reads as TGTGCCAGCTCACCAGGGTCCGGAAACACCATATATTTT. It encodes CASSPGSGNTIYF.

The chain has TRBV11-3 and TRBJ2-3, with 11 positions matching TRBD1. The V and J ends lost 2 bases and 6 bases, in that order; junction bases with no gene match: 16. CDR1 is SGHNT and CDR2 is YENEEA in the germline V gene. This CDR3 contains 19 residues. This CDR3 reads CASSLTLIGTGGSTDTQYF. The CDR3 DNA is TGTGCCAGCAGCTTAACCCTTATCGGGACAGGGGGGTCAACCGATACGCAGTATTTT.

This sequence joins TRBV5-4 and TRBJ1-1, with a possible D match to TRBD1 (6 bases). There are 14 residues in the CDR3. Between the trimmed V and J ends, which lost 1 base and 5 bases, there was a span of 12 bases. Germline-derived CDR1 and CDR2 are SGHNT and YYREEE (reference sequence). For the CDR3, the DNA is TGTGCCAGCAGCTTGCGGGGGGCGCGGACTGAAGCTTTCTTT. Its translation: CASSLRGARTEAFF. The whole variable domain, remainder taken from reference TRBV5-4 and TRBJ1-1, is ETGVTQSPTHLIKTRGQQVTLRCSSQSGHNTVSWYQQALGQGPQFIFQYYREEENGRGNFPPRFSGLQFPNYSSELNVNALELDDSALYLCASSLRGARTEAFFGQGTRLTVV.

The CDR3 bases are TGTGCCAGCAGCTTGGGACAGGGAATCGGGTACGAGCAGTACTTC. The encoded protein is CASSLGQGIGYEQYF. The chain has TRBV5-6 and TRBJ2-7; 7 bases are shared with TRBD1. Trimming took 0 bases from V and 4 from J; bases not matched to a gene: 7. Germline lookup yields CDR1 SGHDT and CDR2 YYEEEE. The CDR3 covers 15 residues.

The gene calls are TRBV5-1 and TRBJ2-1; TRBD2 agrees at 8 bases. CDR3 length: 13 residues. Trimming cost V 6 bases and J 8 bases; bases outside gene matches: 7. CDR1 is SGHRS and CDR2 is YFSETQ in the germline V gene. This chain's CDR3 is CASKPSGSDEQFF. The CDR3 DNA follows: TGCGCCAGCAAGCCTAGCGGGTCGGATGAGCAGTTCTTC.

The chain couples TRBV19 to TRBJ2-1, with TRBD2 matching over 12 bases. Per germline, CDR1 LNHDA and CDR2 SQIVND (reference sequence). The J segment lost 4 bases and the V segment lost 5 bases, leaving 9 bases of the junction unmatched. CDR3 length: 17 residues. CDR3 sequence (DNA): TGTGCCAGTAGTTCCCGACTAGCGGGAGTGGTATACAATGAGCAGTTCTTC. Translated: CASSSRLAGVVYNEQFF.

The J gene is TRBJ2-3, the V gene TRBV5-1; 13 bases are shared with TRBD2. The CDR3 consists of 19 residues. V lost 0 bases, J lost 0 bases, and 7 bases stayed unmatched. CDR1 is SGHRS, CDR2 YFSETQ, per germline. CDR3 in amino acids: CASSLAWTSGSFSTDTQYF. The CDR3 bases are TGCGCCAGCAGCTTGGCCTGGACTAGCGGGAGTTTTAGCACAGATACGCAGTATTTT. Filled out from reference TRBV5-1 and TRBJ2-3, the complete variable domain reads KAGVTQTPRYLIKTRGQQVTLSCSPISGHRSVSWYQQTPGQGLQFLFEYFSETQRNKGNFPGRFSGRQFSNSRSEMNVSTLELGDSALYLCASSLAWTSGSFSTDTQYFGPGTRLTVL.

This rearrangement joins TRBV6-1 to TRBJ1-5; D possibly corresponds to TRBD1 (6 bases). The length of the CDR3 is 14 residues. Germline loops: CDR1 MNHNS, CDR2 SASEGT. V gave up 8 bases and J gave up 3 bases, with 14 bases separating them. CDR3 DNA: TGTGCCAGCCTGCCGGGGGCCGTCAATCAGCCCCAGCATTTT. Its protein is CASLPGAVNQPQHF.

The chain links TRBV9 to TRBJ2-3; the D gene is possibly TRBD2 (6 bases). The germline CDR1 and CDR2 sequences are SGDLS and YYNGEE. With 3 bases removed from V and 6 bases from J, the gap between germline ends came to 14 bases. The CDR3 covers 14 residues. CDR3 loop: CASSDRRAGDTQYF. The CDR3 DNA reads TGTGCCAGCAGCGATCGGAGGGCCGGGGATACGCAGTATTTT.

V gene TRBV18 combines with J gene TRBJ1-2; weak D call: TRBD1 (5 bases). CDR3 length: 16 residues. Between the trimmed V and J ends, which lost 1 base and 4 bases, there was a span of 16 bases. Per the germline V gene, CDR1 is KGHSH and CDR2 is LQKENI. CDR3 coding DNA: TGTGCCAGCTCACCACGAAGTCCAGGGAGTGGCTATGGCTACACCTTC. It encodes CASSPRSPGSGYGYTF.

The chain has TRBV6-1 and TRBJ2-5; 8 bases align to TRBD2. Germline V gene sequence: CDR1 MNHNS, CDR2 SASEGT. V shed 7 bases, J shed 7 bases, and the junction held 14 bases outside the gene matches. The CDR3 spans 15 residues. For the CDR3, the DNA is TGTGCCAGCATGAGCGGGGTAGCGGGGTCGAGGACCCAGTACTTC. Encoded protein: CASMSGVAGSRTQYF.

The chain employs TRBV5-1 and TRBJ1-4; 8 bases are a match to TRBD1. J lost 8 bases, V lost 5 bases, and 8 bases had no gene match. The germline gives CDR1 SGHRS, CDR2 YFSETQ. This CDR3 is built from 14 residues. This CDR3 reads CASSSGQGREKLFF. CDR3 sequence (DNA): TGCGCCAGCAGTTCTGGACAGGGACGGGAAAAACTGTTTTTT. The full variable domain, rest sourced from reference TRBV5-1 and TRBJ1-4, is KAGVTQTPRYLIKTRGQQVTLSCSPISGHRSVSWYQQTPGQGLQFLFEYFSETQRNKGNFPGRFSGRQFSNSRSEMNVSTLELGDSALYLCASSSGQGREKLFFGSGTQLSVL.

This clone was recorded only once. The rearrangement joins TRBV5-1 to TRBJ2-2; tentatively, D is TRBD1 (6 bases). Germline V CDR1 and CDR2: SGHRS, YFSETQ. The CDR3 totals 13 residues. The V and J ends lost 5 bases and 2 bases respectively, with 7 bases between them. The CDR3 bases are TGCGCCAGCAGGACAGGCAACACCGGGGAGCTGTTTTTT. It specifies CASRTGNTGELFF.

The V gene is TRBV10-3, the J gene TRBJ1-1; D call uncertain. With 2 bases removed from V and 6 bases from J, the gap between germline ends came to 13 bases. CDR1 is ENHRY and CDR2 is SYGVKD in the germline V gene. The CDR3 extends over 14 amino acids. The CDR3 nucleotides read TGTGCCATCAGTGAGGTCACCCACTCCCCTGAAGCTTTCTTT. Residues: CAISEVTHSPEAFF.

The chain employs TRBV7-9 and TRBJ1-2; D not certain. The V gene's germline CDR1 is SEHNR and CDR2 FQNEAQ (reference sequence). V lost 5 bases and J 1 base, leaving 17 bases between the germline ends. This CDR3 has 16 amino acids. The CDR3 DNA reads as TGTGCCAGCAGCCCACGACCGACGGTGCGTAACTATGGCTACACCTTC. Protein product: CASSPRPTVRNYGYTF.

The V and J genes are TRBV7-2 and TRBJ2-1; the D gene is possibly TRBD2 (5 bases). V lost 1 base and J 3 bases, leaving 10 bases between the germline ends. This CDR3 comprises 15 residues. CDR1 and CDR2 (germline): SGHTA, FQGNSA. The DNA for the CDR3 is TGTGCCAGCAGCTTAGATGCGGGCGTCTACAATGAGCAGTTCTTC. Protein product: CASSLDAGVYNEQFF.

The chain employs TRBV7-2 and TRBJ1-2, with 7 bases lining up with TRBD1. Germline V gene lookup returns CDR1 SGHTA and CDR2 FQGNSA. CDR3 length equals 17 residues. V was clipped by 1 base and J by 8 bases; unmatched bases: 16. The CDR3 DNA is TGTGCCAGCAGCTTAGAGAGGTTGGGCAGGGGGAGAGGAGGCTACACCTTC. It encodes CASSLERLGRGRGGYTF. Looking up the rest from reference TRBV7-2 and TRBJ1-2 gives the full variable domain: GAGVSQSPSNKVTEKGKDVELRCDPISGHTALYWYRQSLGQGLEFLIYFQGNSAPDKSGLPSDRFSAERTGGSVSTLTIQRTQQEDSAVYLCASSLERLGRGRGGYTFGSGTRLTVV.

The chain is built from TRBV7-8 and TRBJ2-7; 8 bases map to TRBD2. The germline CDR1 and CDR2 sequences are SGHVS and FQNEAQ. The CDR3 totals 16 residues. With 1 base clipped from V and 6 bases from J, the junction kept 11 bases outside the gene matches. The CDR3 bases are TGTGCCAGCAGCTTAGAGCATCGCGGGAGGATGGGCGAGCAGTACGTC. It encodes CASSLEHRGRMGEQYV.

The rearrangement uses TRBV5-1 and TRBJ2-3; D is unclear. CDR3 length equals 14 residues. V was trimmed by 0 bases and J by 4 bases, leaving 9 bases between them. Germline CDR1 is SGHRS and CDR2 is YFSETQ. CDR3 sequence: CASSLARDPDTQYF. The CDR3 bases are TGCGCCAGCAGCTTGGCCAGAGACCCAGATACGCAGTATTTT.

The J gene is TRBJ1-1, the V gene TRBV18, with D uncertain. Germline V gene data show CDR1 as KGHSH and CDR2 as LQKENI. The CDR3 covers 16 residues. Trimming took off 4 bases at V and 1 base at J, with 16 bases between the two ends. The CDR3 DNA is TGTGCCAGCTCACAGCAGCGCGAGACGGCGAACACTGAAGCTTTCTTT. Translating gives CASSQQRETANTEAFF.

This chain uses TRBV19 with TRBJ1-1; no clear D gene. The ends were cut back, 3 bases at V and 0 bases at J, with 17 bases in the middle. Germline V gene sequence: CDR1 LNHDA, CDR2 SQIVND (reference sequence). The length of the CDR3 is 17 residues. DNA for the CDR3: TGTGCCAGTAGTATCCGGGCAGGAGATGGGATGAACACTGAAGCTTTCTTT. It is translated as CASSIRAGDGMNTEAFF.